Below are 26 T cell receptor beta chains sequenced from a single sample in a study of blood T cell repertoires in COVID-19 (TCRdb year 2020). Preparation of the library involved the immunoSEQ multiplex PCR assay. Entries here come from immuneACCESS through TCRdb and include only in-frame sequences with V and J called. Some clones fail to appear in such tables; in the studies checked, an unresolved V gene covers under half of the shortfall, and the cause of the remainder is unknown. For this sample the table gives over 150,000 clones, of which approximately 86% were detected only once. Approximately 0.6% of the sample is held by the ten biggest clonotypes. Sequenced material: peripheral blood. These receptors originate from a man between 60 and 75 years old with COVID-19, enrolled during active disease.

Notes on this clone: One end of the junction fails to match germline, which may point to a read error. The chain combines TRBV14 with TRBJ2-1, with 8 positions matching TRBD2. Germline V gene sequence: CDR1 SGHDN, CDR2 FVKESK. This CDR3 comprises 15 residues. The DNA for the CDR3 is TGTGCCAGCAGTCAAGCGGGAGCGGGGTACAATGAGCAGTTCTTC. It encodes CASSQAGAGYNEQFF.

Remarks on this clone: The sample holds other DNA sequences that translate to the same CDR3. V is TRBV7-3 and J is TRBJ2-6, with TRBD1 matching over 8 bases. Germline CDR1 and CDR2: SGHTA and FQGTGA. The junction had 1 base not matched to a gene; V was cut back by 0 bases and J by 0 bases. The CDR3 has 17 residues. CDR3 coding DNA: TGTGCCAGCAGCTTAACCGGGACAGGCTCTGGGGCCAACGTCCTGACTTTC. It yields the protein CASSLTGTGSGANVLTF.

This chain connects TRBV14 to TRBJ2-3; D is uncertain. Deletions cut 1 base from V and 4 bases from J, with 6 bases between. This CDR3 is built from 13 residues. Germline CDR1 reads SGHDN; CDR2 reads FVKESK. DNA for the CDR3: TGTGCCAGCAGCCAAGTCCCATCAGATACGCAGTATTTT. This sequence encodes CASSQVPSDTQYF.

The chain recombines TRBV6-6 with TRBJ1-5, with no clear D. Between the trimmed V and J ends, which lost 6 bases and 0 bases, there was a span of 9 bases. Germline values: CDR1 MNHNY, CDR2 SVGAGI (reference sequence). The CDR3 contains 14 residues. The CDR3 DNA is TGTGCCAGCAGCCGTAGCCATAGCAATCAGCCCCAGCATTTT. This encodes CASSRSHSNQPQHF.

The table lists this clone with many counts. The CDR3 nucleotides are TGTGCCAGCAGCGCCTACTCCGGAGGGGGACTAGTCGCCTACGAGCAGTACTTC. Amino acid sequence: CASSAYSGGGLVAYEQYF. This chain links TRBV9 with TRBJ2-7, with 8 positions matching TRBD2. The germline CDR1 and CDR2 sequences are SGDLS and YYNGEE. The V and J ends lost 3 bases and 2 bases, in that order; junction bases with no gene match: 16. The CDR3 extends over 18 amino acids.

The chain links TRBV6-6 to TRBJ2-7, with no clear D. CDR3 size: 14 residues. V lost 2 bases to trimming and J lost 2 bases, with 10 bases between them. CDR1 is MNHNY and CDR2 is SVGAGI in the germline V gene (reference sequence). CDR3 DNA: TGTGCCAGCAGTTACCTTACAACCCCCTACGAGCAGTACTTC. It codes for CASSYLTTPYEQYF.

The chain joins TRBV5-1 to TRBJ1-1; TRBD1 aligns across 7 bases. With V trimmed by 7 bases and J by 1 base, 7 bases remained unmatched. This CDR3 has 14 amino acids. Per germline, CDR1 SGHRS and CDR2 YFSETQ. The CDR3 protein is CASDAGTANTEAFF. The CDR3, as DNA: TGCGCCAGCGACGCCGGGACAGCGAACACTGAAGCTTTCTTT.

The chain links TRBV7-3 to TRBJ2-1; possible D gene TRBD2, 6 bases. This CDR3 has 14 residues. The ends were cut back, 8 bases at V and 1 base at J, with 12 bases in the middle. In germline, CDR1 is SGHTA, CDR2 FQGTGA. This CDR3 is CASGRLGSYNEQFF. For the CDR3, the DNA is TGTGCCAGCGGGAGGCTAGGTTCCTACAATGAGCAGTTCTTC. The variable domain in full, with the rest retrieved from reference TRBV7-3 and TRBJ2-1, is GAGVSQTPSNKVTEKGKYVELRCDPISGHTALYWYRQSLGQGPEFLIYFQGTGAADDSGLPNDRFFAVRPEGSVSTLKIQRTERGDSAVYLCASGRLGSYNEQFFGPGTRLTVL.

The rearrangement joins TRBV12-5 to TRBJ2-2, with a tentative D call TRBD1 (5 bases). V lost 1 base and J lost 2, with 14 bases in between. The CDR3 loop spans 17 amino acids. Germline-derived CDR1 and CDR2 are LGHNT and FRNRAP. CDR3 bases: TGTGCTAGTGGTTTGGGCAGGGATTCACTTAACACCGGGGAGCTGTTTTTT. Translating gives CASGLGRDSLNTGELFF.

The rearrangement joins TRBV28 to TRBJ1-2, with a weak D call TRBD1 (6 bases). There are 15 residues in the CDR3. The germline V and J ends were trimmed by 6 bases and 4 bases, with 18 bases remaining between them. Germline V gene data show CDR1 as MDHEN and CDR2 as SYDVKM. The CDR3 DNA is TGTGCCAGCAGCTCGGAGGGGGGGATTGGCTATGGCTACACCTTC. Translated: CASSSEGGIGYGYTF.

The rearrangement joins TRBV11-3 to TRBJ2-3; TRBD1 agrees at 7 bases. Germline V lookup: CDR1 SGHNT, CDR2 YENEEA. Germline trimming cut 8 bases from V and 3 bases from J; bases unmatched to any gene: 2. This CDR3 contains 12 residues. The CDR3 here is CASGTVTDTQYF. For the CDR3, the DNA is TGTGCCAGCGGGACAGTTACAGATACGCAGTATTTT.

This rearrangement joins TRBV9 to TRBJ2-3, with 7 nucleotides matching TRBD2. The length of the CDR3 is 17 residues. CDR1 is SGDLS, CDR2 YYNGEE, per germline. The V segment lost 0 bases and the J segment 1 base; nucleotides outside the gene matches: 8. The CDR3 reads CASSVALGGGGTDTQYF. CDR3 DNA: TGTGCCAGCAGCGTAGCCCTGGGCGGGGGAGGCACAGATACGCAGTATTTT.

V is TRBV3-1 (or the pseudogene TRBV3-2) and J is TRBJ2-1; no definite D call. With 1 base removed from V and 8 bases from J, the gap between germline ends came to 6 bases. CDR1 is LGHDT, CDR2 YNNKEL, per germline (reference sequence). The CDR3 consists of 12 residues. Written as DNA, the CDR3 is TGTGCCAGCAGCCAAGTTATCTATGAGCAGTTCTTC. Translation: CASSQVIYEQFF.

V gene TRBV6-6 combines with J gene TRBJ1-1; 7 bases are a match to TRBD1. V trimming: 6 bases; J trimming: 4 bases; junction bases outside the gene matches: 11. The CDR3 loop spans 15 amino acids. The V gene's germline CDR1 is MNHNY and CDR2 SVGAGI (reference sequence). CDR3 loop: CASSPFRQGGTEAFF. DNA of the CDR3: TGTGCCAGCAGCCCTTTCCGACAGGGCGGCACTGAAGCTTTCTTT.

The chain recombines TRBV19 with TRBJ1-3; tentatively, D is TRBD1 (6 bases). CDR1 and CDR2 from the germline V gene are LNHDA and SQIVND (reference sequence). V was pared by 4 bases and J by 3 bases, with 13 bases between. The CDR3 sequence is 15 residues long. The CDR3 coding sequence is TGTGCCAGTAGTAATCAGGGGACGATTGGAAACACCATATATTTT. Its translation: CASSNQGTIGNTIYF.

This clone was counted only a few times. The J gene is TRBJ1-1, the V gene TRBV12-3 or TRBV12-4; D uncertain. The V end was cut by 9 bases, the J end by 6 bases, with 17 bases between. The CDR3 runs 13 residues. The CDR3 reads CASRRSPGAEAFF. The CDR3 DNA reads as TGTGCCAGTCGGCGCTCTCCAGGCGCTGAAGCTTTCTTT.

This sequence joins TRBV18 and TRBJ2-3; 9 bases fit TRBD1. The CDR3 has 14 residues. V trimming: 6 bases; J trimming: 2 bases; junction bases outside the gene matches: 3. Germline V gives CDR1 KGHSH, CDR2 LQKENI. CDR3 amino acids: CASSRTGDTDTQYF. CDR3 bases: TGTGCCAGCTCGAGGACAGGGGACACAGATACGCAGTATTTT.

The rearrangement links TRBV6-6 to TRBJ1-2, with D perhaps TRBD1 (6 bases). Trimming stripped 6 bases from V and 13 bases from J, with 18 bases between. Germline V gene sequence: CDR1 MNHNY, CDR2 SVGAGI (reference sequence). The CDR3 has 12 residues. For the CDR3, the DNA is TGTGCCAGCAGCTACGGACAGCCCGCAATCACCTTC. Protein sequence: CASSYGQPAITF.

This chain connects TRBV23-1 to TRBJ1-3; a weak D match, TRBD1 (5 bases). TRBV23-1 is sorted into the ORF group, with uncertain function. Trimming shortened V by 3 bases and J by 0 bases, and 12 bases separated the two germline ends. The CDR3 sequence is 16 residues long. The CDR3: CASSHPGIDSGNTIYF. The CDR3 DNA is TGCGCCAGCAGTCATCCAGGGATCGACTCTGGAAACACCATATATTTT.

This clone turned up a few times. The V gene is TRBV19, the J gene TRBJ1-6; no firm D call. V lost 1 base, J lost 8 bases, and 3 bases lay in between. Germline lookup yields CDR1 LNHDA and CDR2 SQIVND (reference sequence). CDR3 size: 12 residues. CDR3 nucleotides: TGTGCCAGTAGTATAGCCGATTCACCCCTCCACTTT. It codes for CASSIADSPLHF.

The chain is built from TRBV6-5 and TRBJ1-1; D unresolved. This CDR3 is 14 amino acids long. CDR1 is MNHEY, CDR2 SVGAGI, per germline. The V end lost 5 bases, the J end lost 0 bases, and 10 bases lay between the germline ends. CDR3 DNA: TGTGCCAGCAGTCTACTCGGGATGAACACTGAAGCTTTCTTT. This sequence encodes CASSLLGMNTEAFF.

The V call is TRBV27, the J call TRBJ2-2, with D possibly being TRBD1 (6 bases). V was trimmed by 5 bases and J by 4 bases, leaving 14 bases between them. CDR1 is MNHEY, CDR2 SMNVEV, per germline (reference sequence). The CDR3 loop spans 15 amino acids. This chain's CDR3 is CASSPQGSLTGELFF. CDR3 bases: TGTGCCAGCAGTCCACAGGGATCCCTCACCGGGGAGCTGTTTTTT.

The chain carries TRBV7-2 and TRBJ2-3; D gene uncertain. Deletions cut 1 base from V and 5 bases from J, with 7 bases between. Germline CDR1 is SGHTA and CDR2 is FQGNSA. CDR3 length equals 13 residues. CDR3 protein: CASSLGLVDTQYF. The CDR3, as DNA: TGTGCCAGCAGCTTAGGGCTCGTAGATACGCAGTATTTT.

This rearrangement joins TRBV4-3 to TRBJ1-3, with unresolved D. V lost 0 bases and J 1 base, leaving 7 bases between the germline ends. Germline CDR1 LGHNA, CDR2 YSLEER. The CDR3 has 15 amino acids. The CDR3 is CASSQERDSGNTIYF. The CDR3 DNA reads TGCGCCAGCAGCCAAGAAAGAGATTCTGGAAACACCATATATTTT.

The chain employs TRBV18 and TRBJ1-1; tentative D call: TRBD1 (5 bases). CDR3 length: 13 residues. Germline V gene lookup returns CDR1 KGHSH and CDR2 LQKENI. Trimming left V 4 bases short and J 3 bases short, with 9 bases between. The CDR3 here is CASSQGRDTEAFF. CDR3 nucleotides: TGTGCCAGCTCACAGGGGAGGGACACTGAAGCTTTCTTT.

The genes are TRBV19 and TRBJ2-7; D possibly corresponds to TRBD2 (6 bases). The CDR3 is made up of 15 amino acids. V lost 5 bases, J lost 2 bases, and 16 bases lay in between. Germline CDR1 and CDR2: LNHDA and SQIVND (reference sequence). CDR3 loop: CASSPLTSTPYEQYF. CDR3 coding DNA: TGTGCCAGTAGTCCACTGACTAGTACCCCCTACGAGCAGTACTTC. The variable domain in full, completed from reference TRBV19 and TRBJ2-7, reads DGGITQSPKYLFRKEGQNVTLSCEQNLNHDAMYWYRQDPGQGLRLIYYSQIVNDFQKGDIAEGYSVSREKKESFPLTVTSAQKNPTAFYLCASSPLTSTPYEQYFGPGTRLTVT.